This is a list of T cell receptor gamma chains from one sample in a study of intestinal T cells in coeliac disease. TCRdb redid the clone calls on the multiplex PCR reads with CATT. Of 2,000 to 2,500 gamma-chain clones in the sample, about 44% are singletons; the top ten hold about 4.7%. Sequences were obtained from a duodenal biopsy. Receptors originate from a human donor with celiac disease. The CDR3 runs from the conserved cysteine through the conserved F or W. A row's size may be missing; if present it is once, few, many or a size class.

clone_size	v_call	j_call	cdr3_nt	cdr3_aa
.	TRGV2	TRGJP2	TGTGCTACCTGGGACGGGCCGGCGAGGAGTAGTGATTGGATCAAGACGTTT	CATWDGPARSSDWIKTF
.	TRGV8	TRGJ1/TRGJ2	TGTGCCACCTGTCCCCCCGGAGGGAAACTCTTT	CATCPPGGKLF
large	TRGV8	TRGJP2	TGTGCCACCTGGGATATTACTAGTGATTGGATCAAGACGTTT	CATWDITSDWIKTF
few	TRGV8	TRGJ1/TRGJ2	TGTGCCACCTGGGATAGTCCCGAAAATTCTGCAAATTATTATAAGAAACTCTTT	CATWDSPENSANYYKKLF
.	TRGV5	TRGJ1/TRGJ2	TGTGCCACCTGGGTAAATAAGAAACTCTTT	CATWVNKKLF
.	TRGV3	TRGJP2	TGTGCCACTGGGACAGGATTAGGTGGGCAATATAGTAGTGATTGGATCAAGACGTTT	CATGTGLGGQYSSDWIKTF
.	TRGV9	TRGJ1/TRGJ2	TGTGCCTTGTGGCGCCGCGGGGTTTATTATAAGAAACTCTTT	CALWRRGVYYKKLF
.	TRGV9	TRGJ1/TRGJ2	TGTGCCTTGTGGGAGGTCCGCACAGGTCTCAAGAAACTCTTT	CALWEVRTGLKKLF
large	TRGV8	TRGJ1/TRGJ2	TGTGCCACCTGGGATTATTATAAGAAACTCTTT	CATWDYYKKLF
.	TRGV4	TRGJ1/TRGJ2	TGTGCCACCTCGTATTATAAGAAACTCTTT	CATSYYKKLF
few	TRGV2	TRGJ1/TRGJ2	TGTGCCACCTGGGACGGGCCAGGCTATAAGAAACTCTTT	CATWDGPGYKKLF
few	TRGV4	TRGJP1	TGTGCCACCTGCGACCGTCCTTCCCATACCACTGGTTGGTTCAAGATATTT	CATCDRPSHTTGWFKIF
.	TRGV9	TRGJ1/TRGJ2	TGTGCCTTGTCCTCCCCGGGCCCCTCCCCCCGAATTCATTATAAGAAACTCTTT	CALSSPGPSPRIHYKKLF
.	TRGV2	TRGJP2	TGTGCCACCTGGGAGGCCGGGGGGCTAGGTGATTGGATCAAGACGTTT	CATWEAGGLGDWIKTF
few	TRGV9	TRGJ1/TRGJ2	TGTGCCTTGTGTAATTATAAGAAACTCTTT	CALCNYKKLF
.	TRGV9	TRGJP	TGTGCCTTGTGGGAGGTCCAGAGTTGGGCAAAAAAGGTGTTC	CALWEVQSWAKKVF
.	TRGV10	TRGJ1/TRGJ2	TGTGCTGCGTGGGCCCCGGGTTGTTTTTACTATAAGAAACTCTTT	CAAWAPGCFYYKKLF
.	TRGV3	TRGJ1/TRGJ2	TGTGCCACCTGGGACAGGCCCAAATCGAATTATTATAAGAAGCTCTTT	CATWDRPKSNYYKKLF
.	TRGV3	TRGJ1/TRGJ2	TGTGCCACCTGGGACAGGCCGCTCTATTATAAGAAACTCTTT	CATWDRPLYYKKLF
few	TRGV3	TRGJ1/TRGJ2	TGTGCCACCTGGGACGGGGTTTATAAGAAACTCTTT	CATWDGVYKKLF
.	TRGV9	TRGJ1/TRGJ2	TGTGCCTTGTGGGAGGAATATTATAAGAAACTCTTT	CALWEEYYKKLF
.	TRGV2	TRGJP2	TGTGCCACCTGGGACGTAGGTAGTGATTGGATCAAGACGTTT	CATWDVGSDWIKTF
.	TRGV3	TRGJP1	TGTGCCACCTGGGACAGGCCGTGGAGGTTCAAGATATTT	CATWDRPWRFKIF
.	TRGV8	TRGJ1/TRGJ2	TGTGCCACCTGGGTAGGCATTAAGGGACATTATAAGAAACTCTTT	CATWVGIKGHYKKLF
.	TRGV8	TRGJ1/TRGJ2	TGTGCCACCTGGGATTGGGGTTATAAGAAACTCTTT	CATWDWGYKKLF
.	TRGV9	TRGJ1/TRGJ2	TGTGCCTTGTTTGAGATTCTCACGGCCCACAAGAAACTCTTT	CALFEILTAHKKLF
.	TRGV2	TRGJ1/TRGJ2	TGTGCCACCTGGGACGGGCCTTATTATTATAAGAAACTCTTT	CATWDGPYYYKKLF
few	TRGV10	TRGJ1/TRGJ2	TGTGCTGCGTGGGATTATATACCTGTTTTCCGACCGTATTATTATAAGAAACTCTTT	CAAWDYIPVFRPYYYKKLF
.	TRGV8	TRGJ1/TRGJ2	TGTGCCACCTGGGATAGGCAAGGGGGGGGGGGGGGTAAGAAACTCTTT	CATWDRQGGGGGKKLF
.	TRGV3	TRGJ1/TRGJ2	TGTGCCACCTGGGCCCATTTGAATTATTATAAGAAACTCTTT	CATWAHLNYYKKLF
.	TRGV2	TRGJP2	TGTGCCACCTGGGACGGGCAGGTTGATTGGACCAAGACGTTT	CATWDGQVDWTKTF
few	TRGV3	TRGJP2	TGTGCCACCTGGGACAGGGAGGGTAGTGATTGGATCAAGACGTTT	CATWDREGSDWIKTF
.	TRGV2	TRGJP2	TGTGCTACCTGGGACGGGACTAGTGATTGGATCAAGACGTTT	CATWDGTSDWIKTF
.	TRGV2	TRGJP2	TGTGCCACCCGGGACGTCCGTAGTGATTGGATCAAGACGTTT	CATRDVRSDWIKTF
.	TRGV4	TRGJ1/TRGJ2	TGTGCCACCTGGGATGGGCTGGGAAAGAAACTCTTT	CATWDGLGKKLF
few	TRGV5P	TRGJP2	TGTGCCACCTGGGGCAGGTATAGTAGTGATTGGATCAAGACGTTT	CATWGRYSSDWIKTF
.	TRGV8	TRGJ1/TRGJ2	TGTGCCACCTGGGACAGAGGCAGACATTATAAGAAACTCTTT	CATWDRGRHYKKLF
.	TRGV3	TRGJ1/TRGJ2	TGTGCCACCTGGGACACGCGGGATAGGAGCCTCTTT	CATWDTRDRSLF
.	TRGV8	TRGJ1/TRGJ2	TGTGCACCTGGGTTTAATTATTATAAGAAACTCTTT	CAPGFNYYKKLF
.	TRGV4	TRGJ1/TRGJ2	TGTGCCACCTGGGATGCCTGGGAAGGTTGGGGGAAGAAACTCTTT	CATWDAWEGWGKKLF
.	TRGV8	TRGJ1/TRGJ2	TGTGCCACCTGGGACCCTTCTGCGAATTATTATAAGAAACTCTTC	CATWDPSANYYKKLF
.	TRGV10	TRGJP2	TGTGCTGCGTGGGATCCCCCGGGCGTCAGTGATTGGATCAAGACGTTT	CAAWDPPGVSDWIKTF
.	TRGV9	TRGJ1/TRGJ2	TGTGCCTTGTGGGAGGTGCTCCCCACATTATTCTATAAGAAACTCTTT	CALWEVLPTLFYKKLF
once	TRGV2	TRGJ1/TRGJ2	TGTGCCACCTGGGACGGCGAAGATTATTATAAGAAACTCTTT	CATWDGEDYYKKLF
.	TRGV2	TRGJP1	TGTGCCACCTGGGACGGACCGATTGATACCACTGGTTGGTTCAAGATATTT	CATWDGPIDTTGWFKIF
.	TRGV9	TRGJ1/TRGJ2	TGTGCCTTGTGGCCAGCGGTTTATTATAAGAAACTCTTT	CALWPAVYYKKLF
large	TRGV10	TRGJ1/TRGJ2	TGTGCTGCGAACTCTAAGAAACTCTTT	CAANSKKLF
.	TRGV10	TRGJ1/TRGJ2	TGTGCTGCGCGGGATCCGCCTCGGAATTATTATAAGAAACTCTTT	CAARDPPRNYYKKLF